The clone carrying this TCR beta chain was seen only once. This CDR3 has 19 residues. This entry is derived from a study of T cell responses to AZD1222 COVID-19 vaccine. Generated by immunoSEQ multiplex PCR, the TCRdb table keeps only in-frame clones and is missing some. Of some 130,000 clones in the sample, just over 85% were seen once. Sample: peripheral blood, taken on day 0 of MenACWY control vaccination. The receptor's source is an adult in good health. The chain has TRBV21-1 and TRBJ2-2; the DNA was not compared with TRBD1, the D call given in the table. TRBV21-1 is noted as a pseudogene. The CDR3 is CASSKVRTGPPWVPGELFF. CDR3 DNA: TGTGCCAGCAGCAAAGTACGGACAGGTCCTCCATGGGTTCCCGGGGAGCTGTTTTTT.